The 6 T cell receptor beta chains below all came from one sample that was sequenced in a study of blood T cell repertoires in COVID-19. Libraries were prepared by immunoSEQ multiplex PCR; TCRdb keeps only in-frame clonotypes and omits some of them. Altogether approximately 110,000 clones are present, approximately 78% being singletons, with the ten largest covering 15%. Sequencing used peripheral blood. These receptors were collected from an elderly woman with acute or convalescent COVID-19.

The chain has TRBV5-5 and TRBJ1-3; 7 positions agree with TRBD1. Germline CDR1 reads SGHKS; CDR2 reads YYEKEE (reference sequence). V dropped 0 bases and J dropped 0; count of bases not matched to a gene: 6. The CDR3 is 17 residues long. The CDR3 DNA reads TGTGCCAGCAGCTTGGTGGCCAGGGGGAGCTCTGGAAACACCATATATTTT. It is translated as CASSLVARGSSGNTIYF.

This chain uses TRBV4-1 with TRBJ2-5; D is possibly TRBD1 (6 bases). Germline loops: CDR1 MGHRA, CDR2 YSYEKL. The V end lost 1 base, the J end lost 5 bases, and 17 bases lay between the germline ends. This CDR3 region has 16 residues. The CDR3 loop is CASSQVEGEPRETQYF. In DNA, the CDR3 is TGCGCCAGCAGCCAAGTTGAGGGGGAACCCCGGGAGACCCAGTACTTC.

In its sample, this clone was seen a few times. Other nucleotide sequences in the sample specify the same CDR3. CDR3 sequence reads: CASSLGRGGENSPLHF. CDR3 DNA: TGTGCCAGCAGCTTGGGACGTGGGGGGGAGAATTCACCCCTCCACTTT. V and J are TRBV5-5 and TRBJ1-6, with D possibly being TRBD1 (5 bases). There are 16 residues in the CDR3. Trimming shortened V by 0 bases and J by 7 bases, and 14 bases separated the two germline ends. In germline, CDR1 is SGHKS, CDR2 YYEKEE (reference sequence).

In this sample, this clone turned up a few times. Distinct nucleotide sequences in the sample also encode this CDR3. The CDR3 region has the DNA TGTGCCAGCAGTGACCGGGACATTCAGTACTTC. This sequence encodes CASSDRDIQYF. This rearrangement joins TRBV2 to TRBJ2-4; no firm D call. The germline V gene has CDR1 SNHLY and CDR2 FYNNEI. The CDR3 is 11 residues long. Trimming stripped 3 bases from V and 8 bases from J, with 5 bases between.

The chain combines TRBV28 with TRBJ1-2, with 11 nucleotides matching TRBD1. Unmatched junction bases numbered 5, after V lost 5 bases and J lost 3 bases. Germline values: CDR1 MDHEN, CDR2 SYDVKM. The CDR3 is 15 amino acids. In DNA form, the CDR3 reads TGTGCCAGCAGTGGGGTGGGACAGGGGGACTATGGCTACACCTTC. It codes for CASSGVGQGDYGYTF.

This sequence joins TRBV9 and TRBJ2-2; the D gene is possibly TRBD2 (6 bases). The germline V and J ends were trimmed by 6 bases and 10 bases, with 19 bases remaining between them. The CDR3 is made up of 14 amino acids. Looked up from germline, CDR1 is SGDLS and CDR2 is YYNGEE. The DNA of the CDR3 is TGTGCCAGCACCCCACCCGGCAGGGAGGAGGAGCTGTTTTTT. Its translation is CASTPPGREEELFF.